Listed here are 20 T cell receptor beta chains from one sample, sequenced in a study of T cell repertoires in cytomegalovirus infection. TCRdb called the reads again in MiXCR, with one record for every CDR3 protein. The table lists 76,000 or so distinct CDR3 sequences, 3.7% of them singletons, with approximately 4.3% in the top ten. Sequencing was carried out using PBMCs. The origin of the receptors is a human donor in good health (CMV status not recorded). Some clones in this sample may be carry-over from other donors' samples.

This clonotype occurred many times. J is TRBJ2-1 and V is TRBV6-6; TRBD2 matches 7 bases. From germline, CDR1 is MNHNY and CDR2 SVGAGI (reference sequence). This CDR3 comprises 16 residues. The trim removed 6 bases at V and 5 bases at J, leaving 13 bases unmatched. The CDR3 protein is CASSRIGASGNNEQFF. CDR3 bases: TGTGCCAGCAGCCGAATCGGGGCTAGCGGAAACAATGAGCAGTTCTTC.

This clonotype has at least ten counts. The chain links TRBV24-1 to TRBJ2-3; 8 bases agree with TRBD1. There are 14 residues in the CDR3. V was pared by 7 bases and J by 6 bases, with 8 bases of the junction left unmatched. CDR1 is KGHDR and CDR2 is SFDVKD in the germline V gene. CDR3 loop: CATRETGVRDTQYF. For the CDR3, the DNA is TGTGCCACCAGAGAGACAGGGGTTCGGGATACGCAGTATTTT.

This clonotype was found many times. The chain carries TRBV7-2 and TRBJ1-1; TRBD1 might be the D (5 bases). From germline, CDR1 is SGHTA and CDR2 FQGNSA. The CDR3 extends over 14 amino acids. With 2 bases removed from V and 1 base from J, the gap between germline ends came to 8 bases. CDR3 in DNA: TGTGCCAGCAGCTTACTGCAGGGGAACACTGAAGCTTTCTTT. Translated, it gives CASSLLQGNTEAFF.

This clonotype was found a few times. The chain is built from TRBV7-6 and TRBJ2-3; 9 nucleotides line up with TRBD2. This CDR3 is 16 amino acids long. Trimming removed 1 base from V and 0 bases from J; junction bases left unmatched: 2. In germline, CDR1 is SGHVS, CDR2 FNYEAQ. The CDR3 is CASSLVAGASTDTQYF. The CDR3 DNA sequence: TGTGCCAGCAGCTTAGTAGCGGGGGCTAGCACAGATACGCAGTATTTT.

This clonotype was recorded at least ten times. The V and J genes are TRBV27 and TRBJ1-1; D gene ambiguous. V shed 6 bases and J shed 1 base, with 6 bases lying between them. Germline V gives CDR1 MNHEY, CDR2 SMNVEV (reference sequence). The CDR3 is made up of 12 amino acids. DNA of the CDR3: TGTGCCAGCAGCAAGAGGAACACTGAAGCTTTCTTT. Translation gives CASSKRNTEAFF.

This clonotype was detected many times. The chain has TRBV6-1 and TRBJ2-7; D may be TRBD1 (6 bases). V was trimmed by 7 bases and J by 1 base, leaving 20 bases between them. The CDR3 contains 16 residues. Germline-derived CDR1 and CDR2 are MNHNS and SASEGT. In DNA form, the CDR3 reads TGTGCCAGCAAGACCTCCGGGACACGAGGATCCTACGAGCAGTACTTC. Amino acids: CASKTSGTRGSYEQYF.

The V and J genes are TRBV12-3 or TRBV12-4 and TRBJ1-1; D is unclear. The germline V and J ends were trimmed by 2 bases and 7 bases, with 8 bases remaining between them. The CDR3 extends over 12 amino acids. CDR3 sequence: CASSLIVSEAFF. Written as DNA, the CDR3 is TGTGCCAGCAGTTTAATCGTGAGTGAAGCTTTCTTT.

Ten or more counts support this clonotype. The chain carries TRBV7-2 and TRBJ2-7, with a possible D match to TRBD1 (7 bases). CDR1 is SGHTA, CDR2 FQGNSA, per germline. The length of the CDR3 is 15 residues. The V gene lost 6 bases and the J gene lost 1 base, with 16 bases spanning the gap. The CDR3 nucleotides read TGTGCCAGCAGTTACGGGGCGGGACAGTCCTACGAGCAGTACTTC. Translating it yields CASSYGAGQSYEQYF.

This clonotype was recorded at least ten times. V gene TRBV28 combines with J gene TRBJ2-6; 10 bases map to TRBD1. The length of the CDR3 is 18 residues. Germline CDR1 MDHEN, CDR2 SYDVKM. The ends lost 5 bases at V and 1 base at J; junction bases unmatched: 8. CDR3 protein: CASSPLTGGVSGANVLTF. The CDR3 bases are TGTGCCAGCAGTCCATTGACAGGGGGCGTTTCTGGGGCCAACGTCCTGACTTTC.

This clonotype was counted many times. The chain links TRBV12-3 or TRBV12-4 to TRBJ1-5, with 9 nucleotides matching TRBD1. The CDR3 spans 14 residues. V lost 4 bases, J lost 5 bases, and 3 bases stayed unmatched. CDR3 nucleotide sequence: TGTGCCAGCAGTTCCCGACAGGGGGATCAGCCCCAGCATTTT. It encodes CASSSRQGDQPQHF.

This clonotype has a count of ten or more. CDR3 nucleotide sequence: TGTGCCAGCAGTTTACCCGGGGGATACACTGAAGCTTTCTTT. Translated: CASSLPGGYTEAFF. This chain uses TRBV28 with TRBJ1-1, with D maybe TRBD1 (5 bases). CDR3 length equals 14 residues. V lost 2 bases and J 3 bases, leaving 10 bases between the germline ends. Germline V CDR1 and CDR2: MDHEN, SYDVKM.

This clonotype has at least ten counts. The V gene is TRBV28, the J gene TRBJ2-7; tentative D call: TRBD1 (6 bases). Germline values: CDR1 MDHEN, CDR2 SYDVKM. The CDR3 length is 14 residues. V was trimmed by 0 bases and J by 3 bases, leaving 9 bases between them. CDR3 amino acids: CASSLWDSLYEQYF. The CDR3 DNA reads TGTGCCAGCAGTTTATGGGACAGTCTCTACGAGCAGTACTTC.

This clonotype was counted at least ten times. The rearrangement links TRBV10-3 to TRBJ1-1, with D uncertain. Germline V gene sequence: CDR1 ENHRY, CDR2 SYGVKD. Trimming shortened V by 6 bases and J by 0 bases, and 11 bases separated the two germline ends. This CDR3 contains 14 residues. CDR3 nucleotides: TGTGCCATCAGCTACAGCGTTGTGAACACTGAAGCTTTCTTT. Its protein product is CAISYSVVNTEAFF.

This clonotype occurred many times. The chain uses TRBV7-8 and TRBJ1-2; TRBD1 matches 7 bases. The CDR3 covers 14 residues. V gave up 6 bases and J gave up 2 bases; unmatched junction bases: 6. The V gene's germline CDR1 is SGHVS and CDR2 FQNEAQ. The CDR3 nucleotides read TGTGCCAGCAGGGATGACAGGGAAAACTATGGCTACACCTTC. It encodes CASRDDRENYGYTF.

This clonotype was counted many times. CDR3 region: CASSSTGHFSYEQYF. In DNA form, the CDR3 reads TGTGCCAGCAGTTCCACAGGACACTTCTCCTACGAGCAGTACTTC. This chain uses TRBV12-3 or TRBV12-4 with TRBJ2-7, with D tentatively TRBD1 (5 bases). CDR3 length: 15 amino acids. V was pared by 4 bases and J by 0 bases, with 13 bases between.

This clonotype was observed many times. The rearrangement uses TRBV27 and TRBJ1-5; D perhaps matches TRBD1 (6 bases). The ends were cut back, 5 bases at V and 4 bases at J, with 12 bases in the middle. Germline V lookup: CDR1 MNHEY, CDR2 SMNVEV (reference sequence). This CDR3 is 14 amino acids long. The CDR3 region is CASSARQGNQPQHF. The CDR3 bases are TGTGCCAGCAGTGCCCGGCAGGGGAATCAGCCCCAGCATTTT.

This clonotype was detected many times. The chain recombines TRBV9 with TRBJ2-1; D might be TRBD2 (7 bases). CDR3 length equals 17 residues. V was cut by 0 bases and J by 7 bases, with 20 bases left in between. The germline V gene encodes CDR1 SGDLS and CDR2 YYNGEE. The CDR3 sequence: CASSVDDTGGLINEQFF. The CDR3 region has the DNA TGTGCCAGCAGCGTAGATGATACGGGGGGCTTAATTAATGAGCAGTTCTTC.

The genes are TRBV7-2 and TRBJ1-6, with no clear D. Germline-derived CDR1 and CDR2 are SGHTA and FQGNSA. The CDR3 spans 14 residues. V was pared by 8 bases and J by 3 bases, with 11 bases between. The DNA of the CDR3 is TGTGCCAGCGTACGGTACAGCTATAATTCACCCCTCCACTTT. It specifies CASVRYSYNSPLHF.

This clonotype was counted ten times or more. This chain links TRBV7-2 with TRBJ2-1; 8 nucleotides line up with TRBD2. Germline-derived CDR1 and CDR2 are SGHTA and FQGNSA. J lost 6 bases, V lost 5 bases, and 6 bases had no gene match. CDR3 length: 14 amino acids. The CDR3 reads CASSVRGGVNEQFF. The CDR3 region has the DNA TGTGCCAGCAGCGTTCGGGGGGGGGTCAATGAGCAGTTCTTC.

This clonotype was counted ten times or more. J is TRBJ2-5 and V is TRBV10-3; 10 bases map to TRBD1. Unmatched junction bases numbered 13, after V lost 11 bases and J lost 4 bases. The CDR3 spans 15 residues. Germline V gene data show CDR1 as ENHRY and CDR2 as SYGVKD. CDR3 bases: TGTGCCTCCAGCCGGTGGACAGGGGGTAGAGAGACCCAGTACTTC. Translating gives CASSRWTGGRETQYF.